This T cell receptor (beta chain) was observed in a study of cytomegalovirus exposure and HLA in healthy donors. Looking at the study overall: Of around 400 genotyped donors, roughly 81% grouped in the Caucasian-associated ancestry cluster.

Both 60 Vbeta primers and 13 Jbeta primers went into the PCR. Clones were sequenced by immunoSEQ multiplex PCR, and TCRdb holds only the in-frame ones, with some missing. The table has fewer than 150,000 clones, 70% seen once. Study findings and constraints: Analysis was performed later, and it showed HLA-associated TCR beta chains to be more clonally expanded than equally common others. Links to common viral pathogens appeared, in a later analysis, for several of the most significant clusters.

In this sample, this clone turned up a few times. Its antigen is unknown. This CDR3 is built from 12 residues. Germline V gene sequence: CDR1 SGHAT, CDR2 FQNNGV. The ends were cut back, 3 bases at V and 11 bases at J, with 13 bases in the middle. The clonotype originates from a woman aged 30 to 39 in good health and CMV-seronegative. The rearrangement joins TRBV11-2 to TRBJ1-1, with no clear D. The sequenced sample was PBMCs. The CDR3 is CASSFLLERAFF. In nucleotides, the CDR3 is TGTGCCAGCAGCTTTCTCCTTGAGCGGGCTTTCTTT.